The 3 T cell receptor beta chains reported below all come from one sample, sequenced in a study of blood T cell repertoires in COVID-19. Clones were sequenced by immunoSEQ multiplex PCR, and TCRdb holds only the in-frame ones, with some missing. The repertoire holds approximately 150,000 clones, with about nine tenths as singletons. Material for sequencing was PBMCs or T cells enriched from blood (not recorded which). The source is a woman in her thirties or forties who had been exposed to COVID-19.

CDR3 region: CASSQRTLAGYEQYF. For the CDR3, the DNA is TGCGCCAGCAGCCAACGAACCCTAGCGGGCTACGAGCAGTACTTC. This sequence joins TRBV4-3 and TRBJ2-7; 8 nucleotides align to TRBD2. This CDR3 region has 15 residues. Germline assignment: CDR1 LGHNA and CDR2 YSLEER. V shed 2 bases and J 3 bases; nucleotides not matched to a gene: 6.

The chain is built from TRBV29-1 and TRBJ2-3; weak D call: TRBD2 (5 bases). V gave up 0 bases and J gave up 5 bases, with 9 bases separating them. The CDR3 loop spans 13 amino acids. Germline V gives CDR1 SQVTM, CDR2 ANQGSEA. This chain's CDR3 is CSVEERARDTQYF. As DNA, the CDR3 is TGCAGCGTTGAAGAGAGGGCAAGAGATACGCAGTATTTT.

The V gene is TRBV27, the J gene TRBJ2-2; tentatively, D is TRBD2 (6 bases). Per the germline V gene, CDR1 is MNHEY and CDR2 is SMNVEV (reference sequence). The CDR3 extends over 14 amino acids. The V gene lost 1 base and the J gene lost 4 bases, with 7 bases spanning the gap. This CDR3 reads CASSLLGGTGELFF. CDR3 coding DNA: TGTGCCAGCAGTTTATTGGGGGGCACCGGGGAGCTGTTTTTT.